These T cell receptor beta chains were read from a single sample in a study of cytomegalovirus exposure and HLA in healthy donors. Sequenced by immunoSEQ multiplex PCR; TCRdb stores in-frame clones only, minus some. The data contain about 130,000 clones, 70% to 75% of them singletons. Sequences were obtained from PBMCs. The receptor source for this set is a male donor in good health and CMV-seronegative. CDR3s include the opening cysteine and the closing phenylalanine or tryptophan. The order of the fields is J gene, CDR3 length, D gene, clone size, V gene, CDR3 protein, CDR3 DNA. D genes are given only for firm matches. Size is omitted from some rows. Given values are once, few, many or a class for expanded clones.

TRBJ2-7 | 14 | - | once | TRBV19 | CASSIGAGHKEQYF | TGTGCCAGTAGTATTGGTGCGGGGCATAAAGAGCAGTACTTC
TRBJ2-3 | 18 | TRBD2 | - | TRBV27 | CASSLFWREVSSTDTQYF | TGTGCCAGCAGTTTATTTTGGCGGGAGGTCTCTAGCACAGATACGCAGTATTTT
TRBJ1-2 | 13 | - | - | TRBV30 | CAWSRGSPTSYTF | TGTGCCTGGAGTCGGGGGTCCCCGACGTCCTACACCTTC
TRBJ2-3 | 13 | - | - | TRBV4-3 | CASSQAGTDTQYF | TGCGCCAGCAGCCAAGCAGGGACAGATACGCAGTATTTT
TRBJ1-2 | 13 | TRBD1 | - | TRBV30 | CAWRYGTADGYTF | TGTGCCTGGAGGTACGGGACAGCCGATGGCTACACCTTC
TRBJ1-4 | 15 | - | few | TRBV19 | CASSSYREINEKLFF | TGTGCCAGTAGTAGTTACAGGGAAATTAATGAAAAACTGTTTTTT
TRBJ2-7 | 17 | TRBD2 | - | TRBV28 | CASSFRLALNASYEQYF | TGTGCCAGCAGTTTTAGACTAGCCCTTAATGCCTCCTACGAGCAGTACTTC
TRBJ2-3 | 14 | - | few | TRBV4-2 | CASSVRVSTDTQYF | TGTGCCAGCAGCGTCCGGGTTAGCACAGATACGCAGTATTTT
TRBJ2-4 | 14 | TRBD2 | - | TRBV5-6 | CASSPGTRGDIQYF | TGTGCCAGCAGCCCAGGCACCCGGGGGGACATTCAGTACTTC
TRBJ1-5 | 12 | - | once | TRBV10-3 | CAISESLQPQHF | TGTGCCATCAGTGAGTCTCTTCAGCCCCAGCATTTT
TRBJ2-1 | 15 | TRBD2 | once | TRBV7-2 | CASSLGGGPTSEQFF | TGTGCCAGCAGCTTAGGGGGGGGACCAACAAGTGAGCAGTTCTTC
TRBJ2-3 | 17 | TRBD2 | - | TRBV9 | CASTMLGAGGITDTQYF | TGTGCCAGCACCATGCTCGGTGCGGGGGGGATAACAGATACGCAGTATTTT
TRBJ1-2 | 14 | TRBD1 | few | TRBV30 | CAWSPGQTIYGYTF | TGTGCCTGGAGTCCGGGACAGACGATCTATGGCTACACCTTC
TRBJ1-3 | 14 | - | - | TRBV6-5 | CASRRRGSGNTIYF | TGTGCCAGCAGGCGCAGGGGTTCTGGAAACACCATATATTTT
TRBJ1-6 | 14 | - | - | TRBV5-5 | CASSTTGSGSPLHF | TGTGCCAGCAGCACCACAGGGTCTGGTTCACCCCTCCACTTT
TRBJ1-1 | 16 | - | few | TRBV9 | CASSVETGTVNTEAFF | TGTGCCAGCAGCGTAGAAACAGGAACAGTGAACACTGAAGCTTTCTTT
TRBJ2-1 | 15 | TRBD2 | few | TRBV6-5 | CASSSGSYSSNEQFF | TGTGCCAGCAGTAGCGGGAGCTATTCTTCCAATGAGCAGTTCTTC
TRBJ2-7 | 19 | TRBD2 | - | TRBV7-6 | CASSSNSLEASGSSYEQYF | TGTGCCAGCAGCTCCAACAGCCTGGAGGCTAGCGGGAGTTCCTACGAGCAGTACTTC
TRBJ1-5 | 12 | - | - | TRBV19 | CASSHQDSRQHF | TGTGCCAGTAGCCACCAGGACAGTCGCCAGCATTTT
TRBJ2-1 | 12 | - | - | TRBV28 | CASSENYNEQFF | TGTGCCAGCAGCGAGAATTACAATGAGCAGTTCTTC
TRBJ1-6 | 16 | TRBD1 | - | TRBV7-6 | CASSLAGTGHNSPLHF | TGTGCCAGCAGCTTAGCAGGGACAGGGCATAATTCACCCCTCCACTTT
TRBJ2-7 | 16 | TRBD2 | - | TRBV2 | CASILGGSGRFYEQYF | TGTGCCAGCATCTTAGGGGGTAGCGGGAGGTTTTACGAGCAGTACTTC
TRBJ1-1 | 11 | - | - | TRBV7-9 | CASSPYSEAFF | TGTGCCAGCAGCCCCTATTCTGAAGCTTTCTTT
TRBJ2-7 | 16 | - | - | TRBV5-1 | CASSQTLGRSSYEQYF | TGCGCCAGCAGCCAGACCTTGGGGCGGAGCTCCTACGAGCAGTACTTC
TRBJ1-5 | 14 | - | - | TRBV9 | CASSPDQGNQPQHF | TGTGCCAGCAGCCCAGATCAGGGCAATCAGCCCCAGCATTTT
TRBJ2-2 | 15 | - | - | TRBV19 | CASRTGTGVAGELFF | TGTGCCAGTAGGACAGGGACGGGAGTGGCCGGGGAGCTGTTTTTT
TRBJ2-3 | 15 | - | - | TRBV9 | CASSVQGGAADTQYF | TGTGCCAGCAGCGTACAGGGCGGCGCGGCAGATACGCAGTATTTT
TRBJ2-1 | 11 | - | - | TRBV20-1 | CSARPGLEQFF | TGCAGTGCCCGACCGGGACTGGAGCAGTTCTTC
TRBJ2-7 | 13 | TRBD1 | - | TRBV7-2 | CASSLGQPYEQYF | TGTGCCAGCAGCCTGGGACAGCCCTACGAGCAGTACTTC
TRBJ2-7 | 13 | - | - | TRBV27 | CASSRIRSHEQYF | TGTGCCAGCAGTCGGATTAGGAGCCACGAGCAGTACTTC
TRBJ2-1 | 13 | TRBD2 | - | TRBV11-3 | CASGAGVGNEQFF | TGTGCCAGCGGAGCGGGAGTGGGGAATGAGCAGTTCTTC
TRBJ2-3 | 16 | TRBD2 | - | TRBV7-9 | CASSAPSGGSTDTQYF | TGTGCCAGCAGCGCCCCCAGCGGGGGGAGCACAGATACGCAGTATTTT
TRBJ2-3 | 16 | - | - | TRBV4-3 | CASSQGAGRLRDTQYF | TGCGCCAGCAGCCAAGGGGCAGGGAGGTTGAGGGATACGCAGTATTTT
TRBJ1-2 | 14 | - | - | TRBV4-3 | CASSQDSDFYGYTF | TGCGCCAGCAGCCAGGACAGTGACTTTTATGGCTACACCTTC
TRBJ1-5 | 14 | TRBD1 | - | TRBV7-6 | CASSLSTGGQPQHF | TGTGCCAGCAGCTTATCCACAGGGGGTCAGCCCCAGCATTTT
TRBJ1-1 | 17 | TRBD1 | - | TRBV7-2 | CASSLPGTGIRMTEAFF | TGTGCCAGCAGCCTCCCGGGGACAGGAATTAGGATGACTGAAGCTTTCTTT
TRBJ1-2 | 11 | - | few | TRBV6-6 | CASSYVGGYTF | TGTGCCAGCAGTTACGTCGGTGGCTACACCTTC
TRBJ2-7 | 14 | TRBD1 | - | TRBV4-1 | CASSPGTGGYEQYF | TGCGCCAGCAGCCCTGGGACAGGGGGGTACGAGCAGTACTTC
TRBJ2-5 | 16 | TRBD2 | few | TRBV7-9 | CASSRTSGAGGETQYF | TGTGCCAGCAGCCGGACTAGCGGGGCAGGCGGGGAGACCCAGTACTTC
TRBJ2-7 | 19 | TRBD1 | - | TRBV28 | CASSFSPKGQLLSSYEQYF | TGTGCCAGCAGTTTTAGCCCGAAGGGACAGCTTCTAAGCTCCTACGAGCAGTACTTC
TRBJ1-5 | 16 | - | - | TRBV28 | CASSPPRGYSNQPQHF | TGTGCCAGCAGCCCCCCCAGGGGTTATAGCAATCAGCCCCAGCATTTT
TRBJ2-1 | 14 | - | - | TRBV5-4 | CASSSARAYNEQFF | TGTGCCAGCAGCTCGGCGCGGGCCTACAATGAGCAGTTCTTC
TRBJ2-7 | 13 | - | - | TRBV7-9 | CASSPTGSYEQYF | TGTGCCAGCAGTCCGACAGGATCCTACGAGCAGTACTTC
TRBJ2-1 | 13 | - | - | TRBV9 | CASSTNRGNEQFF | TGTGCCAGCAGCACGAATAGGGGTAATGAGCAGTTCTTC
TRBJ2-5 | 16 | - | - | TRBV5-1 | CASSYLRAGTQETQYF | TGCGCCAGCAGCTACCTTCGGGCGGGAACACAAGAGACCCAGTACTTC
TRBJ2-7 | 13 | - | - | TRBV7-9 | CSSSWGGAEEQYF | TGTTCCAGCAGCTGGGGGGGGGCCGAAGAGCAGTACTTC
TRBJ1-1 | 14 | - | once | TRBV7-9 | CASSGGGSNTEAFF | TGTGCCAGCAGCGGGGGGGGATCGAACACTGAAGCTTTCTTT
TRBJ2-3 | 11 | TRBD2 | - | TRBV11-2 | CASRGGNTQYF | TGTGCCAGCCGGGGGGGCAATACGCAGTATTTT
TRBJ2-5 | 14 | TRBD1 | - | TRBV7-8 | CASSLGTGPGEQYF | TGTGCCAGCAGCTTAGGGACAGGGCCGGGAGAGCAGTACTTC
TRBJ2-7 | 14 | TRBD2 | - | TRBV6-5 | CASSFGTRGNEQYF | TGTGCCAGCAGTTTCGGGACTAGGGGAAACGAGCAGTACTTC
TRBJ2-7 | 15 | TRBD1 | few | TRBV30 | CAWSDSTGSLYEQYF | TGTGCCTGGAGTGACTCGACAGGGTCTCTGTACGAGCAGTACTTC
TRBJ2-1 | 15 | TRBD2 | - | TRBV19 | CASSLASGEYNEQFF | TGTGCCAGTAGCTTAGCTAGCGGAGAGTACAATGAGCAGTTCTTC
TRBJ1-5 | 13 | - | - | TRBV5-1 | CASSLGGGRDQHF | TGCGCCAGCAGCTTGGGGGGAGGAAGGGACCAGCATTTT
TRBJ1-1 | 17 | - | - | TRBV18 | CASSSQDIGGSNTEAFF | TGTGCCAGCTCATCCCAAGACATTGGGGGCTCGAACACTGAAGCTTTCTTT
TRBJ1-2 | 14 | TRBD1 | few | TRBV5-1 | CASSSTGENYGYTF | TGCGCCAGCAGCTCTACAGGGGAAAACTATGGCTACACCTTC
TRBJ2-1 | 15 | TRBD1 | - | TRBV15 | CATSVQGSSYNEQFF | TGTGCCACCAGCGTACAGGGGAGCTCCTACAATGAGCAGTTCTTC